A selection of T cell receptor beta chains follows, all from one sample in a study of vaccination and CD4 T cells after COVID-19. These receptors' targets are unknown. TCRdb passed the PCR reads through MiXCR, listing each CDR3 protein once. Of roughly 15,000 distinct CDR3 sequences listed, roughly 50% are singletons. Sequenced material: CD4+ T cells from blood, cultured in vitro. The receptors come from a human donor who had recovered from COVID-19. Each CDR3 is given with its conserved first and last residue. D genes are given only for firm matches. Clone size, where shown, is once, few, many, or a class for clones that have expanded.

TRBV7-6	-	-	TRBJ1-2	CASSLAGGGLKYGYTF	TGTGCCAGCAGCTTAGCTGGCGGGGGGTTAAAATATGGCTACACCTTC
TRBV11-2	-	-	TRBJ2-2	CAASFGQYTGELFF	TGTGCCGCCTCCTTCGGGCAGTATACCGGGGAGCTGTTTTTT
TRBV20-1	-	-	TRBJ1-5	CSAASGLNQPQHF	TGCAGTGCCGCCTCAGGGTTGAATCAGCCCCAGCATTTT
TRBV19	-	TRBD1	TRBJ2-3	CASQGQATDTQYF	TGTGCCAGCCAAGGACAGGCAACAGATACGCAGTATTTT
TRBV30	once	-	TRBJ2-5	CAWTLLGAQYF	TGTGCCTGGACCCTCCTGGGGGCCCAGTACTTC
TRBV7-9	-	TRBD2	TRBJ2-1	CASSFVTGGYNEQFF	TGTGCCAGCAGCTTCGTCACGGGAGGTTACAATGAGCAGTTCTTC
TRBV24-1	few	-	TRBJ2-2	CATRGRNTGELFF	TGTGCCACCCGCGGACGGAACACCGGGGAGCTGTTTTTT
TRBV5-1	-	-	TRBJ2-1	CASSLSTTSYNEQFF	TGCGCCAGCAGCTTGAGTACTACCTCCTACAATGAGCAGTTCTTC
TRBV20-1	few	TRBD2	TRBJ2-2	CSASSGGNTGELFF	TGCAGTGCATCTAGCGGGGGGAACACCGGGGAGCTGTTTTTT
TRBV6-1	-	TRBD1	TRBJ1-2	CASSPGQTLYGYTF	TGTGCCAGCAGTCCGGGACAGACCCTTTATGGCTACACCTTC
TRBV30	-	-	TRBJ1-5	CAWSRDHLEPQHF	TGTGCCTGGAGCCGGGACCACTTGGAGCCCCAGCATTTT
TRBV20-1	once	-	TRBJ2-5	CSAMEGARETQYF	TGCAGTGCTATGGAGGGGGCGCGGGAGACCCAGTACTTC
TRBV20-1	-	-	TRBJ1-1	CSARDRGNTEAFF	TGCAGTGCTAGAGATCGGGGAAACACTGAAGCTTTCTTT
TRBV7-3	-	-	TRBJ2-3	CASSPSSVADTQYF	TGTGCCAGCAGCCCGTCTAGTGTGGCAGATACGCAGTATTTT
TRBV2	-	-	TRBJ1-1	CASSEAWYGMNTEAFF	TGTGCCAGCAGTGAAGCATGGTATGGGATGAACACTGAAGCTTTCTTT
TRBV7-2	-	TRBD2	TRBJ2-7	CASSLAASGSPRLTYEQYF	TGTGCCAGCAGTTTAGCGGCTAGCGGGAGTCCTCGACTTACCTACGAGCAGTACTTC
TRBV7-3	few	TRBD2	TRBJ2-1	CASSRGGVVAGSYNEQFF	TGTGCCAGCAGCCGGGGCGGAGTGGTAGCGGGATCCTACAATGAGCAGTTCTTC
TRBV27	-	TRBD2	TRBJ2-2	CASRTSGRGDPGELFF	TGTGCCAGCAGGACTAGCGGGAGAGGGGACCCCGGGGAGCTGTTTTTT
TRBV27	large	TRBD1	TRBJ1-2	CASSSSGQGERGYGYTF	TGTGCCAGCAGTTCATCGGGACAGGGGGAAAGGGGCTATGGCTACACCTTC